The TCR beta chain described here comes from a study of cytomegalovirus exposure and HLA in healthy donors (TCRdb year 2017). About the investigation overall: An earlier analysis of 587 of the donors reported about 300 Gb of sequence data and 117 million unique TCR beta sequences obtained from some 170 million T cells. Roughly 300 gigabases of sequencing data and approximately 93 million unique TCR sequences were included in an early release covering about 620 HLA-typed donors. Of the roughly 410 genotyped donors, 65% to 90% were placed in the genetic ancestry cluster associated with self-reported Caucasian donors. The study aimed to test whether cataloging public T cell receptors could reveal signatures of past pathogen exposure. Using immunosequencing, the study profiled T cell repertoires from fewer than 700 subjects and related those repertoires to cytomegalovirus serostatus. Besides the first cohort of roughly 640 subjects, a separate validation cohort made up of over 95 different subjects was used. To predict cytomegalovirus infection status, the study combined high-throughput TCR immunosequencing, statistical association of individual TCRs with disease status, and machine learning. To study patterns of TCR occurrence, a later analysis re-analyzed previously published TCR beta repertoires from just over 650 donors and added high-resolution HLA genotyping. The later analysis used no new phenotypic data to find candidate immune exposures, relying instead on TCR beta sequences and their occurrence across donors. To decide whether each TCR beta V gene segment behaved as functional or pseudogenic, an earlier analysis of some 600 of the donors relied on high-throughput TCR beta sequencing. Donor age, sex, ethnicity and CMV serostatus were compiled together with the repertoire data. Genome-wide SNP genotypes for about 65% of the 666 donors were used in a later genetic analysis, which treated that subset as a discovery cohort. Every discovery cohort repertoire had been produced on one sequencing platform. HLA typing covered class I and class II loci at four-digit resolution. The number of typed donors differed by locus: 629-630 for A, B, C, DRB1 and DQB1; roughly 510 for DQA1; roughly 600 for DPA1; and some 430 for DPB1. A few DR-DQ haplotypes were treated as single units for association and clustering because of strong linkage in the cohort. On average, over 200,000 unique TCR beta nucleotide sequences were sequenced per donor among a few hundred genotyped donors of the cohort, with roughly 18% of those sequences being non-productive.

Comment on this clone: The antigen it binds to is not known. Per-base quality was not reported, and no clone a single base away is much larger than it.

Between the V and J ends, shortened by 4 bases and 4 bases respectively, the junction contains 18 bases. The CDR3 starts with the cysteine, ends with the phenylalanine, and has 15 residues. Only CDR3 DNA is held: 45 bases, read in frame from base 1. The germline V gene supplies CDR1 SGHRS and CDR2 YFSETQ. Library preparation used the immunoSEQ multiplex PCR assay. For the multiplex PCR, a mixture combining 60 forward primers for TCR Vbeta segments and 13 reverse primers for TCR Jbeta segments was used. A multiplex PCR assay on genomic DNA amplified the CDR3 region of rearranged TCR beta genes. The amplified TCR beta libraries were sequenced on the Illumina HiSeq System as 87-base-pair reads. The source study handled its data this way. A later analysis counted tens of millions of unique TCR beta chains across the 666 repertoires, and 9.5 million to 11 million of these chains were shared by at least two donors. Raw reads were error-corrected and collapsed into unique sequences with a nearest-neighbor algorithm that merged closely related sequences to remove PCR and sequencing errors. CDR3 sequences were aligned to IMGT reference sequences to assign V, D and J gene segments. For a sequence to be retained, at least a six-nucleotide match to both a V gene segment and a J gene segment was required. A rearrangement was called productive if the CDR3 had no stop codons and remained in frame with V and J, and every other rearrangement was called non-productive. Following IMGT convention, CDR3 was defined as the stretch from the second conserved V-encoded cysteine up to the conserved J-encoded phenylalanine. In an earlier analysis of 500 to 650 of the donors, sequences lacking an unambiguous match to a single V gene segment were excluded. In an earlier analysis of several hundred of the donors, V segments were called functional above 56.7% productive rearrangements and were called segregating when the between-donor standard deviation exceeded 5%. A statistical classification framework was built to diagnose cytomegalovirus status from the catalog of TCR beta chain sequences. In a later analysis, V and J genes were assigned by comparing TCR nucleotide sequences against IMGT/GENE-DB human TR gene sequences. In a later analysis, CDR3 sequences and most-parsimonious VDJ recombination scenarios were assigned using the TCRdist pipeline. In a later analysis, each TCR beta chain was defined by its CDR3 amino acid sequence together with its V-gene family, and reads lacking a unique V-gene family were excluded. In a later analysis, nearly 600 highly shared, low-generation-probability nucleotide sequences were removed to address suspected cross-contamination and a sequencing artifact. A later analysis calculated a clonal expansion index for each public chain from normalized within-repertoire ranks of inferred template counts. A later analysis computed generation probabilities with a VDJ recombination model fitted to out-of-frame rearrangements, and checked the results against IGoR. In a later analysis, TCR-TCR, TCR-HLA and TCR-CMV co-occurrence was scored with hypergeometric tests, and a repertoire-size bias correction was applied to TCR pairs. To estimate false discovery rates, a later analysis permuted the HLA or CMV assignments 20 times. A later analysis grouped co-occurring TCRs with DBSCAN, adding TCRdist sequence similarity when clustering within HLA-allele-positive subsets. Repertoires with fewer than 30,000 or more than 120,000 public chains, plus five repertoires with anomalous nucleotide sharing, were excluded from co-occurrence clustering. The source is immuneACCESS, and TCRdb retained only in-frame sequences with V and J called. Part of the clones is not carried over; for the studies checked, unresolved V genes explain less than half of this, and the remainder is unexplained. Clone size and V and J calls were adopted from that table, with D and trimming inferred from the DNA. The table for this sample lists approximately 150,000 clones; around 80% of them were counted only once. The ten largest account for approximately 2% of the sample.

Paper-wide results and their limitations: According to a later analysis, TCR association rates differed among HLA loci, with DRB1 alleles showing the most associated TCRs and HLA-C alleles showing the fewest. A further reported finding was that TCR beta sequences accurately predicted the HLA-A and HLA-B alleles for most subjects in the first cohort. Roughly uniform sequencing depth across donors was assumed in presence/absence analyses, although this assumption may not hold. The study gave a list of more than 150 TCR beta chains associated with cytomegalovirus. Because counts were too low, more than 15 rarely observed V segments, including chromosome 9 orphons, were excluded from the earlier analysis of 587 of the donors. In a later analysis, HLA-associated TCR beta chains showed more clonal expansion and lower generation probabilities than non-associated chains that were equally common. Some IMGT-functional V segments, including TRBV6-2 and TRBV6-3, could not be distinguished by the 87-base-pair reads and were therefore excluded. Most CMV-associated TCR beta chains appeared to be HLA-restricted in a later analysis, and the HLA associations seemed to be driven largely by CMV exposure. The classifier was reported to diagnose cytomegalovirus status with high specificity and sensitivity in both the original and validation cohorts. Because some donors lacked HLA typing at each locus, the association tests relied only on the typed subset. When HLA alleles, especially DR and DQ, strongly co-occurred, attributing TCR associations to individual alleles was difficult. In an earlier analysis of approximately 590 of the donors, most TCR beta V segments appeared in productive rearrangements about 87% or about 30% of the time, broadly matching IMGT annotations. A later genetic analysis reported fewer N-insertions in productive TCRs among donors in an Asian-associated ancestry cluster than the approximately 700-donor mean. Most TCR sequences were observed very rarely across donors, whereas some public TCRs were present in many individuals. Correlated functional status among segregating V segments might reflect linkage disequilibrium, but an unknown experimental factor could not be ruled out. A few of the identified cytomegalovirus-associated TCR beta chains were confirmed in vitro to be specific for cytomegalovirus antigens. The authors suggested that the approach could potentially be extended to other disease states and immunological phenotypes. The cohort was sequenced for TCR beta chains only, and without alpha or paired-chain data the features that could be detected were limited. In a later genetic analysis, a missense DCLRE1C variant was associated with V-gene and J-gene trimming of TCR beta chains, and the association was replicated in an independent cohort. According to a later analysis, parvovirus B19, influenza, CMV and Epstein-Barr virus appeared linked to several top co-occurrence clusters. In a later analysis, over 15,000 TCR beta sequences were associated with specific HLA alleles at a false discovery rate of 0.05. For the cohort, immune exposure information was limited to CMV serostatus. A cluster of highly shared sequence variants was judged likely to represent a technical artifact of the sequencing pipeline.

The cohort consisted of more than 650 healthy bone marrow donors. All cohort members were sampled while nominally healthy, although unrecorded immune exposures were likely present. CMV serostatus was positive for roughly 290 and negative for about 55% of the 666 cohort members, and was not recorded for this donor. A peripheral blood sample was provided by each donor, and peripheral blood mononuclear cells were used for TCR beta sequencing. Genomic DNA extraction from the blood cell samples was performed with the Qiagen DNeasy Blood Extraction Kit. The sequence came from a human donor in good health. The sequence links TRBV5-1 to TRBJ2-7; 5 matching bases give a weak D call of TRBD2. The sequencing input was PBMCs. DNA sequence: TGCGCCAGCAGCCTTGGTGAGGATAGGACTTACGAGCAGTACTTC. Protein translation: CASSLGEDRTYEQYF.